The rows below give T cell receptor beta chains drawn from one sample of a study of neurological immune-mediated disorders. In TCRdb, the 5' RACE reads were re-called with MiXCR into one record per CDR3 protein. The table shows 60,000 or so distinct CDR3 sequences, with approximately 10% occurring only once. The sample taken for sequencing was PBMCs. These receptors all stem from a man in his fifties or sixties in good health. Each CDR3 is given with its conserved first and last residue. Each record gives: J gene, V gene, clone size, D gene, CDR3 protein, CDR3 DNA. The D gene is left open where the match is weak. Clone size is not always given. Where it is, it says once, few, many or a class for expanded clones.

TRBJ1-5 TRBV5-6 many TRBD1 CASGRGPSNQPQHF TGTGCCAGCGGAAGGGGGCCGAGCAATCAGCCCCAGCATTTT
TRBJ2-1 TRBV10-3 many NA CAISPGHPLLYNEQFF TGTGCCATCAGCCCGGGACACCCTCTCCTTTACAATGAGCAGTTCTTC
TRBJ1-4 TRBV12-3/TRBV12-4 NA NA CASSFRGRLGREKLFF NA
TRBJ2-1 TRBV7-2 many NA CASSLAVLANEQFF TGTGCCAGCAGCTTAGCAGTCTTAGCCAATGAGCAGTTCTTC
TRBJ1-1 TRBV10-2 NA NA CASIATEAFF TGCGCCAGCATTGCCACTGAAGCGTTCTTT
TRBJ1-5 TRBV15 many NA CATSGLRGSRGNQPQHF TGTGCCACCAGCGGACTGAGGGGGAGCAGGGGCAATCAGCCCCAGCATTTT
TRBJ1-1 TRBV20-1 medium-sized NA CSARDQGLKNTEAFF TGCAGTGCTAGAGATCAGGGGCTAAAGAACACTGAAGCTTTCTTT
TRBJ2-1 TRBV28 many NA CASSSPGHGNEQFF TGTGCCAGCAGTTCGCCCGGACATGGGAATGAGCAGTTCTTC
TRBJ1-1 TRBV21-1 many NA CASSKGTDTKNTEAFF TGTGCCAGCAGCAAGGGAACGGACACAAAGAACACTGAAGCTTTCTTT
TRBJ1-2 TRBV20-1 many NA CSARVRSDNYGYTF TGCAGTGCTAGAGTTCGCAGTGATAACTATGGCTACACCTTC
TRBJ2-6 TRBV7-6 many TRBD1 CASSLSTGVGANVLTF TGTGCCAGCAGCTTAAGTACAGGGGTTGGGGCCAACGTCCTGACTTTC
TRBJ2-7 TRBV7-2 many NA CASRAVQYEQYF TGTGCCAGCAGGGCAGTACAGTACGAGCAGTACTTC
TRBJ1-5 TRBV27 many NA CASSLSSGVINQPQHF TGTGCCAGCAGTTTAAGTTCAGGGGTAATCAATCAGCCCCAGCATTTT
TRBJ2-5 TRBV3-1 NA NA CASSQESGSETQYF TGTGCCAGCAGCCAAGAATCGGGTAGCGAGACCCAGTACTTC
TRBJ2-1 TRBV20-1 many NA CSASASFVEQFF TGCAGTGCTAGTGCCTCGTTTGTTGAGCAGTTCTTC
TRBJ1-1 TRBV7-2 many NA CASSLAEGGRKGAFF TGTGCCAGCAGCTTAGCGGAGGGAGGCCGGAAGGGAGCTTTCTTT
TRBJ2-3 TRBV5-1 many NA CASSLAGSDQNTQYF TGCGCCAGCAGCTTGGCCGGGAGCGACCAAAATACGCAGTATTTT
TRBJ1-5 TRBV20-1 NA NA CSAPMRRGQPQHF TGCAGTGCCCCTATGAGGAGGGGACAGCCCCAGCATTTT
TRBJ1-1 TRBV11-2 many NA CASRYRRAEAFF TGTGCCAGCAGATACCGGAGGGCTGAAGCTTTCTTT
TRBJ2-2 TRBV6-2/TRBV6-3 many NA CASRGRGANTGELFF TGTGCCAGCCGGGGGCGGGGCGCGAACACCGGGGAGCTGTTTTTT
TRBJ1-5 TRBV7-2 many TRBD1 CASSLTGGREPQHF TGTGCCAGCAGCTTGACAGGGGGCAGGGAGCCCCAGCATTTT
TRBJ1-2 TRBV29-1 many NA CSVDSAYGYTF TGCAGCGTTGACTCAGCCTATGGCTACACCTTC
TRBJ2-2 TRBV20-1 NA NA CSASKGEGGELFF TGCAGTGCTTCAAAGGGGGAGGGCGGGGAGCTGTTTTTT
TRBJ2-2 TRBV4-3 NA NA CASSQDGYTEGELFF TGCGCCAGCAGCCAAGATGGGTACACCGAGGGGGAGCTGTTTTTT
TRBJ2-3 TRBV6-2/TRBV6-3 many TRBD1 CASRRQGAYSTDTQYF TGTGCCAGCAGACGACAGGGGGCGTACAGCACAGATACGCAGTATTTT